These T cell receptor beta chains were read from a single sample in a study of blood T cell repertoires in COVID-19. Clones were read by immunoSEQ multiplex PCR, and TCRdb kept only the in-frame ones, dropping some. The sample contains about 350,000 clones, roughly 90% of which appear only once. Sequencing was performed on PBMCs or T cells enriched from blood (not recorded which). The receptors derive from a young woman who had been exposed to COVID-19. Each CDR3 is given with its conserved first and last residue. The D gene is left open where the match is weak. The listing skips clone size in some rows; elsewhere it reads once, few, many or a size class.

D gene	clone size	V gene	J gene	CDR3 protein	CDR3 DNA
TRBD2	.	TRBV24-1	TRBJ2-3	CATSKLLAGTDTQYF	TGTGCCACCAGTAAGTTACTAGCGGGAACAGATACGCAGTATTTT
TRBD1	many	TRBV30	TRBJ1-5	CAWRSSRTGGDQPQHF	TGTGCCTGGAGGAGCAGCCGGACAGGGGGGGATCAGCCCCAGCATTTT
TRBD1	.	TRBV10-3	TRBJ2-1	CAIGLSGQDNEQFF	TGTGCCATCGGGTTGTCGGGACAGGACAATGAGCAGTTCTTC
.	once	TRBV10-3	TRBJ1-1	CAISGQGNTEAFF	TGTGCCATCAGTGGGCAGGGTAACACTGAAGCTTTCTTT
.	.	TRBV2	TRBJ2-1	CASFLVRWDEQFF	TGTGCCAGCTTCCTAGTGAGATGGGATGAGCAGTTCTTC
TRBD2	.	TRBV2	TRBJ2-1	CANRPLAGGSSYNEQFF	TGTGCCAATCGCCCGCTAGCGGGAGGCAGCTCCTACAATGAGCAGTTCTTC
.	.	TRBV14	TRBJ2-1	CASSQGQRARRDPYNEQFF	TGTGCCAGCAGCCAAGGACAGAGGGCCAGGAGGGACCCCTACAATGAGCAGTTCTTC
.	.	TRBV7-4	TRBJ1-5	CASSPRVAQHF	TGTGCCAGCAGCCCCCGGGTCGCCCAGCATTTT
TRBD2	.	TRBV9	TRBJ2-3	CASSVQGRADTQYF	TGTGCCAGCAGCGTACAAGGGAGGGCAGATACGCAGTATTTT
.	.	TRBV11-2	TRBJ2-7	CASSLISDGEQYF	TGTGCCAGCAGCTTAATCTCCGACGGGGAGCAGTACTTC
.	.	TRBV2	TRBJ1-4	CASRTYRATNEKLFF	TGTGCCAGCAGGACCTACAGAGCAACTAATGAAAAACTGTTTTTT
TRBD2	.	TRBV27	TRBJ2-7	CASSSLPSGSLYEQYF	TGTGCCAGCAGCTCCCTCCCTAGCGGGAGCCTCTACGAGCAGTACTTC
.	.	TRBV5-1	TRBJ2-2	CASSFRSTGELFF	TGCGCCAGCAGCTTTCGGTCCACCGGGGAGCTGTTTTTT
TRBD2	.	TRBV28	TRBJ2-1	CASSSKREGPRNEQFF	TGTGCCAGCAGTTCAAAGCGGGAGGGCCCGCGGAATGAGCAGTTCTTC
TRBD2	few	TRBV27	TRBJ2-1	CASSPRTSISSYNEQFF	TGTGCCAGCAGCCCCCGGACTAGCATAAGCTCCTACAATGAGCAGTTCTTC
TRBD1	.	TRBV28	TRBJ1-2	CASSLGTVTDGYTF	TGTGCCAGCAGTTTGGGGACAGTCACTGATGGCTACACCTTC
TRBD1	.	TRBV28	TRBJ1-2	CASSPGTAMVGTF	TGTGCCAGCAGTCCCGGGACAGCTATGGTCGGCACCTTC
.	few	TRBV28	TRBJ1-2	CASSLGGSWRYTF	TGTGCCAGCAGTTTAGGTGGCAGTTGGCGCTACACCTTC
.	.	TRBV6-5	TRBJ2-4	CASSSPEGLTKNIQYF	TGTGCCAGCAGTTCCCCCGAGGGTCTAACCAAAAACATTCAGTACTTC
.	.	TRBV18	TRBJ2-1	CASSPTGSNEQFF	TGTGCCAGCTCACCCACAGGGTCCAATGAGCAGTTCTTC
.	.	TRBV7-9	TRBJ2-1	CASSLAKQGFSNEQFF	TGTGCCAGCAGCTTAGCGAAGCAGGGTTTCTCCAATGAGCAGTTCTTC
TRBD2	.	TRBV28	TRBJ2-1	CASSLLGGRGPLQFF	TGTGCCAGCAGTTTACTTGGCGGGAGGGGGCCTCTGCAGTTCTTC
TRBD2	.	TRBV7-2	TRBJ2-1	CASSARLALTYNEQFF	TGTGCCAGCAGCGCCCGACTAGCGCTAACCTACAATGAGCAGTTCTTC
TRBD2	.	TRBV24-1	TRBJ2-7	CATSEGIAGTYEQYF	TGTGCCACCAGTGAGGGAATAGCGGGAACCTACGAGCAGTACTTC
.	.	TRBV5-4	TRBJ2-2	CASSAQANTGELFF	TGTGCCAGCAGCGCACAGGCCAACACCGGGGAGCTGTTTTTT
TRBD2	many	TRBV30	TRBJ2-1	CAWSVMTSGIGNEQFF	TGTGCCTGGAGTGTTATGACTAGCGGGATAGGCAATGAGCAGTTCTTC
.	.	TRBV13	TRBJ1-1	CASSLGTITEAFF	TGTGCCAGCAGCTTAGGGACAATAACTGAAGCTTTCTTT
.	.	TRBV28	TRBJ1-4	CASSLGGRGGNEKLFF	TGTGCCAGCAGTCTCGGGGGAAGGGGTGGTAATGAAAAACTGTTTTTT
.	.	TRBV19	TRBJ1-1	CASSIGGWFGFQNTEAFF	TGTGCCAGTAGTATAGGAGGATGGTTTGGTTTCCAGAACACTGAAGCTTTCTTT
TRBD1	few	TRBV10-3	TRBJ1-1	CAISEGQGYPEAFF	TGTGCCATCAGTGAGGGACAGGGATATCCTGAAGCTTTCTTT
.	.	TRBV5-1	TRBJ1-2	CASSQDWGYGYTF	TGCGCCAGCAGCCAGGACTGGGGCTATGGCTACACCTTC
.	few	TRBV7-8	TRBJ1-3	CASSPDSSGNTIYF	TGTGCCAGCAGCCCAGACAGCTCTGGAAACACCATATATTTT
.	.	TRBV5-5	TRBJ2-7	CASSLSLVGVTGEQYF	TGTGCCAGCAGCTTGTCCTTAGTCGGGGTCACGGGGGAGCAGTACTTC
TRBD1	few	TRBV15	TRBJ2-6	CATSREGGAAGANVLTF	TGTGCCACCAGCAGAGAAGGGGGCGCCGCTGGGGCCAACGTCCTGACTTTC
TRBD2	.	TRBV30	TRBJ2-3	CAWSVSGARDTQYF	TGTGCCTGGAGTGTTAGCGGGGCGCGAGATACGCAGTATTTT
TRBD2	.	TRBV9	TRBJ2-2	CASSVDIAGGNTGELFF	TGTGCCAGCAGCGTGGATATAGCGGGAGGGAACACCGGGGAGCTGTTTTTT
TRBD1	.	TRBV2	TRBJ1-4	CASSLQGLRVNEKLFF	TGTGCCAGCAGCCTACAGGGGCTGAGGGTAAATGAAAAACTGTTTTTT
TRBD1	.	TRBV18	TRBJ1-1	CASSPRDSEMNTEAFF	TGTGCCAGCTCACCACGGGACAGCGAAATGAACACTGAAGCTTTCTTT
TRBD2	.	TRBV3-1/TRBV3-2	TRBJ2-1	CASGGDSTYNEQFF	TGTGCCAGCGGGGGGGACTCAACCTACAATGAGCAGTTCTTC
TRBD1	.	TRBV7-9	TRBJ2-2	CASSVRQGAGELFF	TGTGCCAGCAGCGTCCGACAGGGGGCGGGGGAGCTGTTTTTT
TRBD1	once	TRBV7-9	TRBJ1-6	CASSPGGGGSPLHF	TGTGCCAGCAGCCCAGGGGGAGGTGGTTCACCCCTCCACTTT
TRBD1	.	TRBV30	TRBJ1-5	CAWSVPQGAVFGYSNQPQHF	TGTGCCTGGAGTGTACCCCAGGGGGCGGTCTTCGGTTATAGCAATCAGCCCCAGCATTTT
.	few	TRBV25-1	TRBJ1-6	CASSEWAGRTPLHF	TGTGCCAGCAGTGAATGGGCCGGTCGGACACCCCTCCACTTT
TRBD1	.	TRBV28	TRBJ1-2	CASSLGQGVGYTF	TGTGCCAGCAGCCTTGGACAGGGGGTTGGCTACACCTTC
.	.	TRBV5-6	TRBJ1-5	CASSLRGAQGNQPQHF	TGTGCCAGCAGCTTGCGGGGGGCGCAGGGCAATCAGCCCCAGCATTTT
TRBD1	.	TRBV18	TRBJ2-5	CASSQGQGWAQYF	TGTGCCAGCTCCCAGGGACAGGGGTGGGCCCAGTACTTC
.	.	TRBV28	TRBJ1-2	CASSLGQGNYGYTF	TGTGCCAGCAGTTTGGGGCAGGGTAACTATGGCTACACCTTC
TRBD1	.	TRBV29-1	TRBJ2-7	CSVEDQDRGYYEQYF	TGCAGCGTTGAAGATCAAGACAGGGGGTACTACGAGCAGTACTTC
.	.	TRBV2	TRBJ2-1	CASSAGGYTNEQFF	TGTGCCAGCAGTGCGGGCGGGTATACCAATGAGCAGTTCTTC
TRBD2	.	TRBV7-8	TRBJ2-2	CASSLASGRAGELFF	TGTGCCAGCAGCTTAGCTAGCGGGAGGGCCGGGGAGCTGTTTTTT
.	few	TRBV5-6	TRBJ2-5	CASSLPRGIETQYF	TGTGCCAGCAGCTTGCCCCGGGGGATCGAGACCCAGTACTTC
TRBD1	.	TRBV3-1/TRBV3-2	TRBJ1-6	CASSLTWTGTNSPLHF	TGTGCCAGCAGCCTAACCTGGACAGGAACTAATTCACCCCTCCACTTT
TRBD1	.	TRBV3-1/TRBV3-2	TRBJ1-5	CASSPRGHNQPQHF	TGTGCCAGCAGCCCCAGGGGGCATAATCAGCCCCAGCATTTT